This T cell receptor (beta chain) was sequenced in a study of blood T cell repertoires in COVID-19. The CDR3 consists of 14 residues. V was pared by 1 base and J by 9 bases, with 13 bases between. Germline lookup yields CDR1 LGHNA and CDR2 YNFKEQ. Sequencing used immunoSEQ multiplex PCR; TCRdb keeps in-frame clones, though not all of them. The sample records approximately 89,000 clones, 85% to 95% being singletons. The clonotype comes from a woman in her fifties or sixties with active COVID-19. Sequences were obtained from peripheral blood. The rearrangement uses TRBV4-2 and TRBJ2-1; D may be TRBD2 (6 bases). Written as DNA, the CDR3 is TGTGCCAGCAGCCAAGGAGGGACCGGGGGTGAGCAGTTCTTC. Its protein product is CASSQGGTGGEQFF.